These 32 T cell receptor beta chains originate from one sample sequenced in a study of CD8+ T cells in alopecia areata. The authors extracted RNA and reverse transcribed it into cDNA as the sequencing template. The method was immunoSEQ multiplex PCR; TCRdb's version includes in-frame clones alone and lacks a portion of them. The table has more than 100,000 clones, around 50% seen once. Material: CD4+ T cells sorted from blood, obtained at week 0. These receptors were taken from a human donor with alopecia areata.

This clone was counted a few times. V usage is TRBV5-1 and J usage is TRBJ2-5; 7 nucleotides agree with TRBD1. This CDR3 contains 18 residues. The V and J ends lost 0 bases and 0 bases, in that order; junction bases with no gene match: 11. The germline V gene has CDR1 SGHRS and CDR2 YFSETQ. CDR3 in amino acids: CASSLGLRGQTYQETQYF. Here the CDR3 DNA reads TGCGCCAGCAGCTTGGGACTTCGGGGACAGACGTACCAAGAGACCCAGTACTTC.

The chain links TRBV28 to TRBJ1-1; 10 nucleotides match TRBD1. This CDR3 is 17 amino acids long. CDR1 and CDR2 (germline): MDHEN, SYDVKM. With 3 bases clipped from V and 3 bases from J, the junction kept 10 bases outside the gene matches. CDR3 residues: CASSLAQGQGLYTEAFF. The CDR3 region has the DNA TGTGCCAGCAGTTTGGCCCAGGGACAGGGGCTGTACACTGAAGCTTTCTTT.

This clone was recorded many times. V gene TRBV5-1 combines with J gene TRBJ2-3; either TRBD1 or TRBD2 may fit D (5 bases each). The CDR3 loop spans 16 amino acids. The ends were cut back, 5 bases at V and 0 bases at J, with 16 bases in the middle. Germline V gene data show CDR1 as SGHRS and CDR2 as YFSETQ. The CDR3 DNA reads TGCGCCAGCAGGGATGGGACGGACTCTAGCACAGATACGCAGTATTTT. It is translated as CASRDGTDSSTDTQYF.

This clone was observed a few times. The CDR3 bases are TGTGCCAGCAGTACAAACAGGGGGGGGAGTAATGAGCAGTTCTTC. Encoded protein: CASSTNRGGSNEQFF. The chain carries TRBV27 and TRBJ2-1; D perhaps matches TRBD1 (8 bases). The V and J ends lost 5 bases and 7 bases respectively, with 18 bases between them. The germline CDR1 and CDR2 sequences are MNHEY and SMNVEV (reference sequence). CDR3 length equals 15 residues.

The chain links TRBV27 to TRBJ1-1, with TRBD1 identical over 7 bases. The CDR3 length is 14 residues. Trimming at V came to 3 bases and at J to 6 bases, leaving 7 bases not matched to a gene. Germline values: CDR1 MNHEY, CDR2 SMNVEV (reference sequence). The DNA of the CDR3 is TGTGCCAGCAGTTTCGGCAGGGGGTTCGCTGAAGCTTTCTTT. It specifies CASSFGRGFAEAFF.

The gene calls are TRBV28 and TRBJ1-2, with D unresolved. Per the germline V gene, CDR1 is MDHEN and CDR2 is SYDVKM. This CDR3 contains 14 residues. The V gene lost 3 bases and the J gene lost 3 bases, with 11 bases spanning the gap. This CDR3 reads CASSLGSGYYGYTF. In DNA, the CDR3 is TGTGCCAGCAGTTTGGGAAGCGGCTACTATGGCTACACCTTC.

This clone was detected only once. The chain joins TRBV7-2 to TRBJ1-5, with D perhaps matching TRBD1 (5 bases). Looked up from germline, CDR1 is SGHTA and CDR2 is FQGNSA. V lost 5 bases to trimming and J lost 5 bases, with 16 bases between them. This CDR3 is built from 15 residues. CDR3 nucleotide sequence: TGTGCCAGCAGCCCAGACAGAGCTGGATATCAGCCCCAGCATTTT. Protein sequence: CASSPDRAGYQPQHF. The variable domain in full, completed from reference TRBV7-2 and TRBJ1-5, reads GAGVSQSPSNKVTEKGKDVELRCDPISGHTALYWYRQSLGQGLEFLIYFQGNSAPDKSGLPSDRFSAERTGGSVSTLTIQRTQQEDSAVYLCASSPDRAGYQPQHFGDGTRLSIL.

The rearrangement links TRBV7-2 to TRBJ2-7; 11 nucleotides agree with TRBD2. Germline V gives CDR1 SGHTA, CDR2 FQGNSA. Trimming cost V 3 bases and J 0 bases; bases outside gene matches: 1. The CDR3 is made up of 15 amino acids. CDR3 nucleotide sequence: TGTGCCAGCAGCTTTACTAGCGGGAGCTCCTACGAGCAGTACTTC. It codes for CASSFTSGSSYEQYF.

The chain carries TRBV14 and TRBJ2-3; D may be TRBD1 (6 bases). Germline-derived CDR1 and CDR2 are SGHDN and FVKESK. The CDR3 runs to 16 residues. V lost 4 bases, J lost 6 bases, and 20 bases lay in between. This chain's CDR3 is CASSLATLAQGDTQYF. The CDR3 DNA is TGTGCCAGCAGCCTCGCCACATTGGCTCAGGGGGATACGCAGTATTTT.

The genes are TRBV25-1 and TRBJ2-7, with 10 bases identical to TRBD1. The CDR3 consists of 17 residues. Germline loops: CDR1 MGHDK, CDR2 SYGVNS. The V gene end was trimmed by 4 bases and the J gene end by 2 bases; junction bases not matched to a gene: 11. The CDR3 loop reads CASSAPSGTGETYEQYF. The CDR3 region has the DNA TGTGCCAGCAGTGCACCTTCTGGGACAGGGGAAACCTACGAGCAGTACTTC.

The chain links TRBV10-3 to TRBJ2-7; TRBD1 aligns across 8 bases. Germline assignment: CDR1 ENHRY and CDR2 SYGVKD. J lost 6 bases, V lost 1 base, and 5 bases had no gene match. This CDR3 has 14 amino acids. This chain's CDR3 is CAISEFQGASEQYF. The CDR3 DNA reads TGTGCCATCAGTGAGTTCCAGGGGGCGTCCGAGCAGTACTTC.

The sample holds a few counts of this clone. This chain uses TRBV10-3 with TRBJ2-7; no definite D call. The CDR3 has 15 amino acids. CDR1 ENHRY and CDR2 SYGVKD come from the germline V gene. The V end was cut by 0 bases, the J end by 3 bases, with 12 bases between. CDR3 sequence (DNA): TGTGCCATCAGTGAGTCGACCGGCCGGGTCTACGAGCAGTACTTC. Translated: CAISESTGRVYEQYF.

This clone occurred once. The chain carries TRBV7-2 and TRBJ2-3; 7 bases line up with TRBD2. CDR3 size: 14 residues. The germline CDR1 and CDR2 sequences are SGHTA and FQGNSA. Trimming removed 7 bases from V and 6 bases from J; junction bases left unmatched: 10. The CDR3 DNA sequence: TGTGCCAGCACCCTCGACGGGGGGAGGGATACGCAGTATTTT. Protein: CASTLDGGRDTQYF.

The rearrangement uses TRBV6-5 and TRBJ1-2, with no clear D. CDR1 and CDR2 from the germline V gene are MNHEY and SVGAGI. This CDR3 contains 14 residues. Trimming removed 0 bases at V and 5 bases at J, with 10 bases between. The CDR3 spells CASSYSSDGYGYTF. Here the CDR3 DNA reads TGTGCCAGCAGTTACTCCTCGGACGGATATGGCTACACCTTC.

The gene calls are TRBV18 and TRBJ2-1, with 9 bases lining up with TRBD1. V lost 0 bases and J lost 2; bases outside the gene matches: 2. The CDR3 has 16 residues. Germline CDR1 is KGHSH and CDR2 is LQKENI. The CDR3 DNA reads as TGTGCCAGCTCACCACCTACAGGGGGCACCTACAATGAGCAGTTCTTC. The encoded protein is CASSPPTGGTYNEQFF.

This clone has only a few counts. CDR3 DNA sequence: TGTGCCAGCAGCTTAGGTACGGCGAATGAGCAGTTCTTC. Protein sequence: CASSLGTANEQFF. The chain combines TRBV7-9 with TRBJ2-1; D is unresolved. Trimming cost V 1 base and J 7 bases, with 8 bases left between them. Germline CDR1 and CDR2: SEHNR and FQNEAQ (reference sequence). This CDR3 contains 13 residues.

The V call is TRBV7-9, the J call TRBJ1-1, with TRBD1 matching over 7 bases. CDR3 length: 18 amino acids. Looked up from germline, CDR1 is SEHNR and CDR2 is FQNEAQ (reference sequence). The V gene end was trimmed by 0 bases and the J gene end by 7 bases; junction bases not matched to a gene: 17. CDR3 nucleotide sequence: TGTGCCAGCAGCTTAGCTACAGGGGCGCAAAGGGTAGTCAGTGAAGCTTTCTTT. This translates into CASSLATGAQRVVSEAFF.

The rearrangement uses TRBV2 and TRBJ2-2; TRBD1 might be the D (5 bases). Germline assignment: CDR1 SNHLY and CDR2 FYNNEI. The CDR3 runs to 15 residues. Trimming left V 5 bases short and J 5 bases short, with 15 bases between. The CDR3 DNA follows: TGTGCCAGCAGTTTCCAGGGCCGGTCGACCGGGGAGCTGTTTTTT. Amino acids: CASSFQGRSTGELFF.

The rearrangement joins TRBV7-2 to TRBJ1-2, with TRBD1 identical over 9 bases. CDR3 length: 15 residues. The ends lost 1 base at V and 7 bases at J; junction bases unmatched: 7. Germline V CDR1 and CDR2: SGHTA, FQGNSA. The CDR3 coding sequence is TGTGCCAGCAGCTTAGTGGGGGACAGGGTCGGTGGCTACACCTTC. This encodes CASSLVGDRVGGYTF. The full variable domain, rest sourced from reference TRBV7-2 and TRBJ1-2, is GAGVSQSPSNKVTEKGKDVELRCDPISGHTALYWYRQSLGQGLEFLIYFQGNSAPDKSGLPSDRFSAERTGGSVSTLTIQRTQQEDSAVYLCASSLVGDRVGGYTFGSGTRLTVV.

This rearrangement joins TRBV5-1 to TRBJ1-1; D is ambiguous. The CDR3 covers 15 residues. Looked up from germline, CDR1 is SGHRS and CDR2 is YFSETQ. The ends were cut back, 5 bases at V and 0 bases at J, with 14 bases in the middle. CDR3 sequence (DNA): TGCGCCAGCAGTATTACCGGGCCTATGAACACTGAAGCTTTCTTT. Translated: CASSITGPMNTEAFF.

The rearrangement joins TRBV5-1 to TRBJ1-2, with TRBD1 matching over 8 bases. The CDR3 runs to 14 residues. Germline CDR1 is SGHRS and CDR2 is YFSETQ. V lost 2 bases to trimming and J lost 8 bases; unmatched junction nucleotides: 8. The CDR3 region is CASSLTGTGRGYTF. In DNA, the CDR3 is TGCGCCAGCAGCTTAACCGGGACAGGAAGAGGCTACACCTTC.

The rearrangement uses TRBV18 and TRBJ2-1; 10 nucleotides match TRBD2. After removal of 1 base from V and 6 bases from J, the junction contained 6 bases not matched to a gene. Germline V lookup: CDR1 KGHSH, CDR2 LQKENI. The length of the CDR3 is 16 residues. The CDR3 sequence: CASSPRLAGEFNEQFF. The CDR3 nucleotides read TGTGCCAGCTCACCACGGCTAGCGGGAGAGTTCAATGAGCAGTTCTTC. The full variable domain, rest sourced from reference TRBV18 and TRBJ2-1, is NAGVMQNPRHLVRRRGQEARLRCSPMKGHSHVYWYRQLPEEGLKFMVYLQKENIIDESGMPKERFSAEFPKEGPSILRIQQVVRGDSAAYFCASSPRLAGEFNEQFFGPGTRLTVL.

The chain employs TRBV6-4 and TRBJ1-5, with 9 bases matching TRBD1. Germline V gene sequence: CDR1 MRHNA, CDR2 SNTAGT. Germline trimming cut 1 base from V and 6 bases from J; bases unmatched to any gene: 7. There are 16 residues in the CDR3. The CDR3 sequence: CASSDLPGQGGQPQHF. The CDR3 DNA sequence: TGTGCCAGCAGTGACTTACCGGGACAGGGAGGTCAGCCCCAGCATTTT.

CDR3 in DNA: TGTGCCAGCAGTGATCCGAACCGGACACCCTATGGCTACACCTTC. It yields the protein CASSDPNRTPYGYTF. The J gene is TRBJ1-2, the V gene TRBV25-1; maybe TRBD1 (5 bases). The CDR3 loop spans 15 amino acids. V shed 3 bases and J shed 4 bases, with 15 bases lying between them. Germline loops: CDR1 MGHDK, CDR2 SYGVNS.

This clone occurred a few times. CDR3 bases: TGTGCCAGCAGCGCTGACAGAAACACTGAAGCTTTCTTT. It encodes CASSADRNTEAFF. V usage is TRBV7-3 and J usage is TRBJ1-1, with D perhaps TRBD1 (5 bases). V was shortened by 5 bases and J by 2 bases, with 9 bases between the two germline ends. Germline V gene data show CDR1 as SGHTA and CDR2 as FQGTGA. The CDR3 has 13 residues.

The chain uses TRBV5-4 and TRBJ2-7, with D uncertain. The V gene's germline CDR1 is SGHNT and CDR2 YYREEE (reference sequence). The ends were cut back, 0 bases at V and 2 bases at J, with 9 bases in the middle. The CDR3 runs to 14 residues. The CDR3 nucleotides read TGTGCCAGCAGCTTGGACAGCCGCGCCTACGAGCAGTACTTC. Its protein product is CASSLDSRAYEQYF.

CDR3 in amino acids: CASSEKTGAYF. The CDR3 DNA sequence: TGTGCCAGCAGTGAAAAGACAGGGGCGTACTTC. V usage is TRBV6-1 and J usage is TRBJ2-7, with TRBD1 identical over 8 bases. CDR1 MNHNS and CDR2 SASEGT come from the germline V gene. This CDR3 is 11 amino acids long. The V and J ends lost 2 bases and 12 bases, in that order; junction bases with no gene match: 3.

This clone was picked up one time. The genes are TRBV4-2 and TRBJ2-5; no definite D call. V was clipped by 0 bases and J by 3 bases, with 14 bases between them. The CDR3 is 16 residues long. CDR1 and CDR2 from the germline V gene are LGHNA and YNFKEQ. CDR3 nucleotides: TGTGCCAGCAGCCAAGAACTCGGCCTCCGGGAAGAGACCCAGTACTTC. This codes for CASSQELGLREETQYF.

V usage is TRBV5-1 and J usage is TRBJ1-3, with 7 bases matching TRBD1. This CDR3 contains 17 residues. V dropped 5 bases and J dropped 0; count of bases not matched to a gene: 11. CDR1 and CDR2 (germline): SGHRS, YFSETQ. CDR3 coding DNA: TGCGCCAGCAGACCCGCCGTGGGGACAGACTCTGGAAACACCATATATTTT. Its protein product is CASRPAVGTDSGNTIYF. Looking up the rest from reference TRBV5-1 and TRBJ1-3 gives the full variable domain: KAGVTQTPRYLIKTRGQQVTLSCSPISGHRSVSWYQQTPGQGLQFLFEYFSETQRNKGNFPGRFSGRQFSNSRSEMNVSTLELGDSALYLCASRPAVGTDSGNTIYFGEGSWLTVV.

The chain couples TRBV6-6 to TRBJ1-1; D gene ambiguous. The germline V gene has CDR1 MNHNY and CDR2 SVGAGI (reference sequence). The V gene lost 7 bases and the J gene lost 1 base, with 13 bases spanning the gap. The CDR3 runs to 14 residues. For the CDR3, the DNA is TGTGCCAGCATCGTATCAGTCGGGAACACTGAAGCTTTCTTT. Its translation: CASIVSVGNTEAFF.

V is TRBV5-1 and J is TRBJ2-2; 7 nucleotides align to TRBD2. This CDR3 spans 18 amino acids. The germline V gene has CDR1 SGHRS and CDR2 YFSETQ. V lost 1 base, J lost 0 bases, and 9 bases stayed unmatched. In nucleotides, the CDR3 is TGCGCCAGCAGCTTGCTTCCCTCTAGCGGCGCGAACACCGGGGAGCTGTTTTTT. As protein: CASSLLPSSGANTGELFF.

The V and J genes are TRBV6-6 and TRBJ2-4, with D possibly matching TRBD1 (6 bases). The V end was cut by 6 bases, the J end by 3 bases, with 12 bases between. The V gene's germline CDR1 is MNHNY and CDR2 SVGAGI (reference sequence). The CDR3 consists of 14 residues. CDR3 sequence (DNA): TGTGCCAGCAGACAGGGCGAGGTCAAAAACATTCAGTACTTC. Its protein product is CASRQGEVKNIQYF.